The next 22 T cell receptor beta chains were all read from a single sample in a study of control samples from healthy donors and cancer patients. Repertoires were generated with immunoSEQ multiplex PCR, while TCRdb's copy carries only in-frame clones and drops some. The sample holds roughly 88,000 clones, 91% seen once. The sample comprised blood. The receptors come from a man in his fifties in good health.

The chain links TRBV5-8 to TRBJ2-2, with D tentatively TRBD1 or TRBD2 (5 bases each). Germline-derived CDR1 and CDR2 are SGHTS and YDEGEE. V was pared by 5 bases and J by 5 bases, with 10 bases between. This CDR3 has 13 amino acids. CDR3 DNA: TGTGCCAGCAGGGGGACGCTGACCGGGGAGCTGTTTTTT. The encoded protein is CASRGTLTGELFF.

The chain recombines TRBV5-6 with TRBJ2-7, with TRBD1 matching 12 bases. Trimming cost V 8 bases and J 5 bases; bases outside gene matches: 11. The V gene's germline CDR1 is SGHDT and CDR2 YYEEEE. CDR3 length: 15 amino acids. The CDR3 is CASTLFGTGGNEQYF. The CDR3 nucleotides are TGTGCCAGTACACTTTTCGGGACAGGGGGCAACGAGCAGTACTTC.

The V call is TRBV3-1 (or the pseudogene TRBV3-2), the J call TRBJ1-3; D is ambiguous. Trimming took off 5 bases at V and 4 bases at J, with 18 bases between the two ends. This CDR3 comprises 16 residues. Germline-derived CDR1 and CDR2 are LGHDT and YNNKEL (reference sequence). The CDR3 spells CASSKKTQLGGNTIYF. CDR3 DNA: TGTGCCAGCAGCAAAAAGACCCAGTTGGGGGGAAACACCATATATTTT.

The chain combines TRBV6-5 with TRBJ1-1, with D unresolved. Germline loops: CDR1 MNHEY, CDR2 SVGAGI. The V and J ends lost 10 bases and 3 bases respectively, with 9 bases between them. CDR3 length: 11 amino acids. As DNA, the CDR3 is TGTGCCACCCCCTGGGACACTGAAGCTTTCTTT. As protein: CATPWDTEAFF.

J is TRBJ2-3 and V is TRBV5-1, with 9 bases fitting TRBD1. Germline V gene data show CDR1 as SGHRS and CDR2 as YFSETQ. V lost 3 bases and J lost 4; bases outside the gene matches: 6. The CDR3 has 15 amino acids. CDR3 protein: CASSSGTGNADTQYF. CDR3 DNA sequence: TGCGCCAGCAGCTCCGGGACAGGGAATGCAGATACGCAGTATTTT.

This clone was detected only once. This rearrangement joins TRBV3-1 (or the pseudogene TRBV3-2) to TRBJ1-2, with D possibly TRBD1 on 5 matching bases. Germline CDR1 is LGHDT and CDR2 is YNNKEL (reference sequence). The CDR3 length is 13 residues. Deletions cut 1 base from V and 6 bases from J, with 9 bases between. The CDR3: CASSQVQGDGYTF. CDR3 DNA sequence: TGTGCCAGCAGCCAAGTACAAGGGGATGGCTACACCTTC.

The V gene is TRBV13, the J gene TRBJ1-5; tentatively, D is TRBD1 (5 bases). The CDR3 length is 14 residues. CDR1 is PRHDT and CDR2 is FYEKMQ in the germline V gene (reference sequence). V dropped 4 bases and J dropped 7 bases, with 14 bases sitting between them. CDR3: CASSSTESGQPQHF. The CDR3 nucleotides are TGTGCCAGCAGCTCGACAGAAAGTGGCCAGCCCCAGCATTTT. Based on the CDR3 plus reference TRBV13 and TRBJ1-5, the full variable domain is AAGVIQSPRHLIKEKRETATLKCYPIPRHDTVYWYQQGPGQDPQFLISFYEKMQSDKGSIPDRFSAQQFSDYHSELNMSSLELGDSALYFCASSSTESGQPQHFGDGTRLSIL.

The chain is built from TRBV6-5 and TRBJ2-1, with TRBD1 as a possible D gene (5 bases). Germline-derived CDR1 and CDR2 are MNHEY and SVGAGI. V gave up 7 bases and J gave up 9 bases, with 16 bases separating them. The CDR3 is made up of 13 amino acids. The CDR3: CASNTIQGTEQFF. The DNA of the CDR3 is TGTGCCAGCAATACTATTCAGGGAACTGAGCAGTTCTTC.

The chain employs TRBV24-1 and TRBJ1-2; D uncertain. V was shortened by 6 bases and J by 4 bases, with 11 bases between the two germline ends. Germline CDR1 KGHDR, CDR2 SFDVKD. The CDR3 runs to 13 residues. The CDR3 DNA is TGTGCCACCAGTTTAGAGGGTGGCTATGGCTACACCTTC. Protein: CATSLEGGYGYTF.

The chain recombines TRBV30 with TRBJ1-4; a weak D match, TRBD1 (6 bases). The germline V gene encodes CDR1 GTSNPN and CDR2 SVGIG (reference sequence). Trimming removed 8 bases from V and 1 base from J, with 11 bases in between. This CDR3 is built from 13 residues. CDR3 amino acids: CAASGVTNEKLFF. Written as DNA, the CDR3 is TGTGCCGCGTCAGGGGTAACTAATGAAAAACTGTTTTTT.

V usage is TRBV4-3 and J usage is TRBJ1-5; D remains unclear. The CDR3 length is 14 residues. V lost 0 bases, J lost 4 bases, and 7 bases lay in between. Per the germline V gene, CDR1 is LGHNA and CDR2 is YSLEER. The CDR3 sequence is CASSQDLPNQPQHF. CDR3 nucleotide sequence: TGCGCCAGCAGCCAAGATCTACCGAATCAGCCCCAGCATTTT.

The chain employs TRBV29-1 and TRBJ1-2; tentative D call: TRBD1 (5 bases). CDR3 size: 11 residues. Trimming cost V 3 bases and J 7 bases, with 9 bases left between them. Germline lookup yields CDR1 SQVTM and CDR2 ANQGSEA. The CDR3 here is CSVDQGSGYTF. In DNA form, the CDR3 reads TGCAGCGTTGATCAGGGTTCTGGCTACACCTTC.

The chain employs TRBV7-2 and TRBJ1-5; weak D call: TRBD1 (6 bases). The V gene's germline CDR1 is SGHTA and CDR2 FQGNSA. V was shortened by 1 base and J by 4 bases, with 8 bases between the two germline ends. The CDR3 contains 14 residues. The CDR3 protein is CASSLVGANQPQHF. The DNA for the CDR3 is TGTGCCAGCAGCTTAGTGGGGGCAAATCAGCCCCAGCATTTT.

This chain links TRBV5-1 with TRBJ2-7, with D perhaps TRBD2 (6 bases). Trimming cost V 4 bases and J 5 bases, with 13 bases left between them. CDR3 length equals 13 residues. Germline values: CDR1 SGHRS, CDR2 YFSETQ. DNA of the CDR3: TGCGCCAGCAGCAGGCGGGAATCGGACGAGCAGTACTTC. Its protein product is CASSRRESDEQYF.

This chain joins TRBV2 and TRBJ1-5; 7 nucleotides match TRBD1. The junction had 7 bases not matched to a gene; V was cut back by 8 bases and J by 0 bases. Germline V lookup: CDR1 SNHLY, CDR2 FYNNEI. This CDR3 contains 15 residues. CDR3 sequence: CASDRQGDSNQPQHF. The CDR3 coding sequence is TGTGCCAGCGACCGACAGGGCGATAGCAATCAGCCCCAGCATTTT.

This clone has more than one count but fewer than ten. The CDR3 sequence: CASSLGRLTEAFF. CDR3 sequence (DNA): TGCGCCAGCAGCTTAGGCAGGCTCACTGAAGCTTTCTTT. The V call is TRBV5-1, the J call TRBJ1-1, with D unclear. V was trimmed by 2 bases and J by 4 bases, leaving 9 bases between them. Germline CDR1 reads SGHRS; CDR2 reads YFSETQ. The CDR3 has 13 amino acids.

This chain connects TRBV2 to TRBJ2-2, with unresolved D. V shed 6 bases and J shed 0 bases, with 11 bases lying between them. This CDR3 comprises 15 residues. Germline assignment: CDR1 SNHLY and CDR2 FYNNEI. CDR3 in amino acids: CASRVGNTNTGELFF. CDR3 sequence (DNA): TGTGCCAGCAGAGTGGGCAACACGAACACCGGGGAGCTGTTTTTT.

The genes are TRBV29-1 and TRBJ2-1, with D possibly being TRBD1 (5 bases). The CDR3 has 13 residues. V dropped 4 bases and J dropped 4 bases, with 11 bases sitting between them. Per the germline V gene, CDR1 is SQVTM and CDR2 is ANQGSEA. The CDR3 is CSVGQTLYNEQFF. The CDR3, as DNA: TGCAGCGTTGGACAGACCCTTTACAATGAGCAGTTCTTC.

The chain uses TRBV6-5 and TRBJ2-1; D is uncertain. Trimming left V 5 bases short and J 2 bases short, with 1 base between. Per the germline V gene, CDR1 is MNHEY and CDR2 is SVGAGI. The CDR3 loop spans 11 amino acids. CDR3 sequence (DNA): TGTGCCAGCAGTCCCTACAATGAGCAGTTCTTC. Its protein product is CASSPYNEQFF.

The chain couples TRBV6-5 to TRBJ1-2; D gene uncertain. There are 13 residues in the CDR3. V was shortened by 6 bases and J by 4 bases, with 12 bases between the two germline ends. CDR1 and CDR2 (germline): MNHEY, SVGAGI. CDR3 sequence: CASRSDGPYGYTF. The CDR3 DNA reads TGTGCCAGCAGATCCGACGGTCCCTATGGCTACACCTTC.

CDR3 in amino acids: CASSPESGYEQYF. The CDR3, as DNA: TGTGCCAGCTCACCGGAAAGCGGCTACGAGCAGTACTTC. The chain links TRBV18 to TRBJ2-7; D may be TRBD2 (5 bases). Looked up from germline, CDR1 is KGHSH and CDR2 is LQKENI. CDR3 length: 13 amino acids. Trimming left V 3 bases short and J 3 bases short, with 9 bases between.

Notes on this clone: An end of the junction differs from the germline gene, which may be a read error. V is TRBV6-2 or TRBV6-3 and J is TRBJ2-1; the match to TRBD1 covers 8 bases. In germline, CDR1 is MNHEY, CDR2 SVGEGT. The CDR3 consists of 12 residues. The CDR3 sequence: CASSSSPGTGIF. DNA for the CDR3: TGTGCCAGCAGTTCTTCTCCGGGGACAGGTATCTTC.